Listed below are T cell receptor beta chains from one sample, sequenced in a study of blood T cells in healthy people across ages. TCRdb called the 5' RACE reads again in MiXCR, with one record for every CDR3 protein. The table has about 1.8 million distinct CDR3 sequences, less than 50% seen once; the top ten hold over 2%. The material sequenced was blood. The receptors shown here come from a woman aged 40 to 50 in good health. Both conserved end residues are part of each CDR3. A D gene is named only where the DNA matches it firmly. Clone size is shown for a subset of rows, as once, few, many or a class of expanded clone.

j_gene | v_gene | abundance | d_gene | CDR3nt | CDR3aa
TRBJ2-5 | TRBV7-2 | - | TRBD2 | TGTGCCAGCAGCTTAGGGTGTTTAGCGGGGGTACAAGAGACCCAGTACTTC | CASSLGCLAGVQETQYF
TRBJ2-5 | TRBV28 | - | - | TGTGCCAGCAACCCGGGGGTGGAGACCCAGTACTTC | CASNPGVETQYF
TRBJ2-3 | TRBV6-5 | - | - | TGTGCCAGCAGTTACGGACAGTTGTTCACAGATACGCAGTATTTT | CASSYGQLFTDTQYF
TRBJ2-5 | TRBV29-1 | few | - | TGCAGCCACACGGGGCGGGCGGAGACCCAGTACTTC | CSHTGRAETQYF
TRBJ1-1 | TRBV7-2 | - | - | TGTGCCAGCAGGGGACGGGGGGGACGGACTGAAGCTTTCTTT | CASRGRGGRTEAFF
TRBJ2-5 | TRBV14 | - | TRBD1 | TGTGCCAGCAGCCAAGATCGGGACAGCTATGGGCAGACCCAGTACTTC | CASSQDRDSYGQTQYF
TRBJ2-3 | TRBV7-2 | many | TRBD2 | TGTGCCAGCAGCCCCGGGGGGGGCACAGATACGCAGTATTTT | CASSPGGGTDTQYF
TRBJ2-5 | TRBV5-4 | - | - | TGTGCCAGCAGCTTTTGGAGGCAGGGGTTAGAGACCCAGTACTTC | CASSFWRQGLETQYF
TRBJ2-7 | TRBV6-5 | - | TRBD2 | TGTGCCAGCACCCTAAGCGGGAGCTCCTACGAGCAGTATTTC | CASTLSGSSYEQYF
TRBJ1-2 | TRBV7-2 | - | - | TGTGCCAGCAGCTTAGGTTCCAGTACGCATGGCTACACCTTC | CASSLGSSTHGYTF